These 10 T cell receptor beta chains were all obtained from the same sample, sequenced in a study of identical twins. TCRdb used MiXCR to reprocess the 5' RACE reads, holding one entry per CDR3 protein. The profile shows some 1,700,000 distinct CDR3 sequences, about 30% of them singletons. The sample was cord blood. The receptor set was obtained from a newborn girl in good health.

The chain links TRBV29-1 to TRBJ1-2; no clear D gene. The germline CDR1 and CDR2 sequences are SQVTM and ANQGSEA. V lost 3 bases and J lost 8, with 7 bases in between. The CDR3 totals 10 residues. The CDR3 spells CSVDVGGYTF. In DNA form, the CDR3 reads TGCAGCGTTGACGTAGGCGGCTACACCTTC.

This clonotype was detected only a few times. CDR3 amino acids: CASRLAGDSYNEQFF. The CDR3 DNA follows: TGCGCCAGCAGGTTAGCGGGGGACAGCTACAATGAGCAGTTCTTC. The chain is built from TRBV5-1 and TRBJ2-1; 9 bases agree with TRBD2. Germline CDR1 and CDR2: SGHRS and YFSETQ. This CDR3 has 15 amino acids. The V segment lost 5 bases and the J segment 3 bases; nucleotides outside the gene matches: 6.

This rearrangement joins TRBV20-1 to TRBJ2-1, with 13 bases matching TRBD2. V lost 0 bases to trimming and J lost 5 bases; unmatched junction nucleotides: 4. Germline CDR1 DFQATT, CDR2 SNEGSKA (reference sequence). The CDR3 totals 16 residues. The DNA for the CDR3 is TGCAGTGCTAGAGAATTGGGACTAGCGGGACACAATGAGCAGTTCTTC. This encodes CSARELGLAGHNEQFF.

V usage is TRBV9 and J usage is TRBJ2-1; 12 bases fit TRBD2. CDR1 and CDR2 from the germline V gene are SGDLS and YYNGEE. V shed 4 bases and J 9 bases; nucleotides not matched to a gene: 8. The CDR3 has 15 residues. In DNA, the CDR3 is TGTGCCAGCAGCCTTGGACTAGCGGGGTCTGGTGAGCAGTTCTTC. This encodes CASSLGLAGSGEQFF.

CDR3 protein: CASSSLSGSNYGYTF. The CDR3 bases are TGTGCCAGCAGTTCACTGTCCGGCTCTAACTATGGCTACACCTTC. V gene TRBV27 combines with J gene TRBJ1-2; D is uncertain. Trimming stripped 4 bases from V and 0 bases from J, with 12 bases between. CDR3 length: 15 amino acids. The germline V gene has CDR1 MNHEY and CDR2 SMNVEV (reference sequence).

The gene calls are TRBV27 and TRBJ1-5; possibly TRBD1 for D (5 bases). The germline V gene encodes CDR1 MNHEY and CDR2 SMNVEV (reference sequence). The CDR3 has 14 residues. Trimming pared 6 bases from V and 9 bases from J, leaving 18 bases between. CDR3 protein: CASSPDIAGRPQHF. The CDR3 DNA reads TGTGCCAGCAGCCCGGACATAGCTGGTAGGCCCCAGCATTTT.

V and J are TRBV10-3 and TRBJ1-1; 7 positions match TRBD1. The V gene's germline CDR1 is ENHRY and CDR2 SYGVKD. Unmatched junction bases numbered 3, after V lost 2 bases and J lost 0 bases. This CDR3 has 15 residues. CDR3 residues: CAISERQGLNTEAFF. CDR3 in DNA: TGTGCCATCAGTGAGAGACAGGGACTGAACACTGAAGCTTTCTTT.

The chain carries TRBV3-1 and TRBJ1-6; TRBD1 might be the D (6 bases). V shed 2 bases and J shed 3 bases, with 14 bases lying between them. The CDR3 has 17 residues. Looked up from germline, CDR1 is LGHDT and CDR2 is YNNKEL (reference sequence). CDR3: CASSQIGTSHYNSPLHF. CDR3 coding DNA: TGTGCCAGCAGCCAAATCGGGACATCCCACTATAATTCACCCCTCCACTTT. Supplemented by reference TRBV3-1 and TRBJ1-6, the full variable domain reads DTAVSQTPKYLVTQMGNDKSIKCEQNLGHDTMYWYKQDSKKFLKIMFSYNNKELIINETVPNRFSPKSPDKAHLNLHINSLELGDSAVYFCASSQIGTSHYNSPLHFGNGTRLTVT.

The chain links TRBV28 to TRBJ2-3; either TRBD1 or TRBD2 may fit D (5 bases each). Trimming took 1 base from V and 1 from J, leaving 12 bases between them. CDR1 and CDR2 (germline): MDHEN, SYDVKM. The CDR3 length is 16 residues. The CDR3: CASSLSLTAGTDTQYF. The CDR3 bases are TGTGCCAGCAGTTTATCCCTGACAGCGGGCACAGATACGCAGTATTTT.

The chain employs TRBV20-1 and TRBJ2-7; D is undetermined. Trimming took off 6 bases at V and 1 base at J, with 10 bases between the two ends. CDR1 and CDR2 (germline): DFQATT, SNEGSKA (reference sequence). The CDR3 runs to 12 residues. The CDR3 reads CSALARSYEQYF. The CDR3 nucleotides read TGCAGTGCCCTGGCCAGATCCTACGAGCAGTACTTC.